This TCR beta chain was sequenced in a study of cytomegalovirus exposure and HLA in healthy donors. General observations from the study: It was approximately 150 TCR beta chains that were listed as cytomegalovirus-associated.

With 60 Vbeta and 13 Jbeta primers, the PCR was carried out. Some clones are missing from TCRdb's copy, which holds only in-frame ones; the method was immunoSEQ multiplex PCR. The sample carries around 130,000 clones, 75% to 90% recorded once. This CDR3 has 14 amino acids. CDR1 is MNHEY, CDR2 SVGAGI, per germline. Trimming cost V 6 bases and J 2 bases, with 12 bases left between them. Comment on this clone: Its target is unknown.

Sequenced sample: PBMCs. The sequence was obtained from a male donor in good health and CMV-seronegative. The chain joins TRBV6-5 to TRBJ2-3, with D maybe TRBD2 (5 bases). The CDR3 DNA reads TGTGCCAGCAGGTTAGGACTTTTCACAGATACGCAGTATTTT. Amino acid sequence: CASRLGLFTDTQYF.